A single sample is the source of the 27 T cell receptor beta chains below, sequenced in a study of T cell changes during pregnancy in multiple sclerosis. Some clones are missing from TCRdb's copy, which holds only in-frame ones; the method was immunoSEQ multiplex PCR. The sample lists 60,000 to 70,000 clones, about 90% seen once, with more than 2.5% in the top ten. The sample consisted of peripheral blood, taken in the second trimester of pregnancy. The receptors come from a female donor in good health, enrolled as a control in a pregnancy study.

About this clone: An end of the junction differs from the germline gene, which may be a read error. The V call is TRBV28, the J call TRBJ1-5; the D gene is possibly TRBD1 (5 bases). The CDR3 covers 16 residues. Germline loops: CDR1 MDHEN, CDR2 SYDVKM. Here the CDR3 DNA reads TGTGCCAGCACCCCCGGGGGACCCATAATATTTCAGTCCCAGCATTTT. Residues: CASTPGGPIIFQSQHF.

In regard to this clone: At the DNA level, this CDR3 is encoded by other sequences in the same sample as well. The chain couples TRBV5-1 to TRBJ2-4; the match to TRBD1 covers 7 bases. This CDR3 comprises 15 residues. The germline CDR1 and CDR2 sequences are SGHRS and YFSETQ. V gave up 0 bases and J gave up 3 bases; unmatched junction bases: 3. DNA of the CDR3: TGCGCCAGCAGCTTGGGACAGGGAAACAAAAACATTCAGTACTTC. Its protein product is CASSLGQGNKNIQYF. The whole variable domain, filled in from reference TRBV5-1 and TRBJ2-4, reads KAGVTQTPRYLIKTRGQQVTLSCSPISGHRSVSWYQQTPGQGLQFLFEYFSETQRNKGNFPGRFSGRQFSNSRSEMNVSTLELGDSALYLCASSLGQGNKNIQYFGAGTRLSVL.

The CDR3 DNA reads TGTGCCAGCAGCTCCAGGGAAGGGGGTGAAAAACTGTTTTTT. The encoded protein is CASSSREGGEKLFF. The V call is TRBV11-2, the J call TRBJ1-4; D may be TRBD1 (6 bases). Germline CDR1 SGHAT, CDR2 FQNNGV. V was cut by 4 bases and J by 7 bases, with 13 bases left in between. The CDR3 is 14 residues long.

The chain employs TRBV7-2 and TRBJ2-1; TRBD2 matches at 9 bases. The junction had 7 bases not matched to a gene; V was cut back by 8 bases and J by 2 bases. Germline V gene data show CDR1 as SGHTA and CDR2 as FQGNSA. The length of the CDR3 is 15 residues. The CDR3 DNA sequence: TGTGCCAGCGCAATTGGCGGGAGGGCCTACAATGAGCAGTTCTTC. It translates to CASAIGGRAYNEQFF.

The V and J genes are TRBV18 and TRBJ1-5; 9 bases map to TRBD1. The CDR3 spans 15 residues. J gave up 6 bases and V 2 bases, and 5 bases lay outside the gene matches. From germline, CDR1 is KGHSH and CDR2 LQKENI. The CDR3 DNA follows: TGTGCCAGCTCACCAGGACAGGGGCAGGGTCAGCCCCAGCATTTT. It yields the protein CASSPGQGQGQPQHF.

V and J are TRBV11-3 and TRBJ2-7, with TRBD2 matching 11 bases. Trimming cost V 3 bases and J 1 base; bases outside gene matches: 5. The V gene's germline CDR1 is SGHNT and CDR2 YENEEA. CDR3 length: 16 amino acids. CDR3 protein: CASSFSGTSGSYEQYF. CDR3 bases: TGTGCCAGCAGCTTCTCCGGGACTAGCGGATCCTACGAGCAGTACTTC.

This chain uses TRBV30 with TRBJ2-3; D gene ambiguous. This CDR3 contains 13 residues. Germline V gene data show CDR1 as GTSNPN and CDR2 as SVGIG (reference sequence). V lost 2 bases, J lost 2 bases, and 8 bases lay in between. CDR3 DNA sequence: TGTGCCTGGAGTCGAGATTACACAGATACGCAGTATTTT. Encoded protein: CAWSRDYTDTQYF.

The chain combines TRBV28 with TRBJ2-3; 9 positions agree with TRBD1. This CDR3 has 15 residues. With 6 bases clipped from V and 4 bases from J, the junction kept 8 bases outside the gene matches. Germline V gives CDR1 MDHEN, CDR2 SYDVKM. The CDR3 DNA is TGTGCCAGCAGCCTACGGACAGGGGATTCAGATACGCAGTATTTT. This sequence encodes CASSLRTGDSDTQYF.

This clone was recorded a few times. One junction end disagrees with the germline gene, perhaps due to a read error. V is TRBV19 and J is TRBJ1-3; 10 nucleotides align to TRBD1. The CDR3 length is 15 residues. Germline V CDR1 and CDR2: LNHDA, SQIVND (reference sequence). CDR3 in amino acids: CASRRQGASGDTIYF. The CDR3, as DNA: TGTGCCAGTAGGAGACAGGGGGCCTCTGGAGACACCATATATTTT.

This chain joins TRBV19 and TRBJ2-3; D gene unclear. Germline CDR1 is LNHDA and CDR2 is SQIVND (reference sequence). V lost 5 bases and J lost 2, with 11 bases in between. CDR3 length: 14 residues. The CDR3 loop is CASSLSSLTDTQYF. In nucleotides, the CDR3 is TGTGCCAGTAGTTTGTCTTCCCTCACAGATACGCAGTATTTT.

The chain combines TRBV7-3 with TRBJ1-2, with a possible D match to TRBD1 (5 bases). The germline CDR1 and CDR2 sequences are SGHTA and FQGTGA. The CDR3 is made up of 14 amino acids. Deletions cut 5 bases from V and 5 bases from J, with 15 bases between. The CDR3 is CASSPGTMSYGYTF. For the CDR3, the DNA is TGTGCCAGCAGCCCCGGGACTATGTCGTATGGCTACACCTTC.

J is TRBJ2-4 and V is TRBV28, with a tentative D call TRBD2 (5 bases). This CDR3 region has 14 residues. Trimming cost V 5 bases and J 7 bases, with 15 bases left between them. CDR1 is MDHEN, CDR2 SYDVKM, per germline. In DNA, the CDR3 is TGTGCCAGCAGTACCGGGCTGGAGGCTAACATTCAGTACTTC. This sequence encodes CASSTGLEANIQYF.

This chain connects TRBV10-1 to TRBJ2-3; tentative D call: TRBD2 (6 bases). V shed 2 bases and J shed 1 base, with 16 bases lying between them. This CDR3 is built from 17 residues. CDR1 is WNHNN, CDR2 SYGVQD, per germline (reference sequence). CDR3 nucleotide sequence: TGCGCCAGCAGTGAGGGTGAGCGAGGAGGGGGCACAGATACGCAGTATTTT. Amino acids: CASSEGERGGGTDTQYF.

This chain links TRBV4-1 with TRBJ2-1; 8 nucleotides agree with TRBD2. Germline V gives CDR1 MGHRA, CDR2 YSYEKL. The CDR3 is 15 amino acids. The ends lost 0 bases at V and 7 bases at J; junction bases unmatched: 5. The CDR3 sequence is CASSQESSGSNEQFF. CDR3 in DNA: TGCGCCAGCAGCCAAGAGTCTAGCGGGTCAAATGAGCAGTTCTTC.

This clone has more than one count but fewer than ten. This sequence joins TRBV27 and TRBJ1-2; D is unresolved. V lost 6 bases to trimming and J lost 4 bases, with 12 bases between them. Germline V lookup: CDR1 MNHEY, CDR2 SMNVEV (reference sequence). CDR3 size: 13 residues. The CDR3 region is CASSPPGTYGYTF. The CDR3 DNA sequence: TGTGCCAGCAGCCCTCCGGGAACCTATGGCTACACCTTC.

The chain employs TRBV6-5 and TRBJ1-2; maybe TRBD1 (5 bases). The V end lost 8 bases, the J end lost 6 bases, and 16 bases lay between the germline ends. Per germline, CDR1 MNHEY and CDR2 SVGAGI. The CDR3 is made up of 13 amino acids. The CDR3 DNA reads as TGTGCCAGCTCGTCAGGGTTGGTTAATGGCTACACCTTC. Translating gives CASSSGLVNGYTF.

This sequence joins TRBV20-1 and TRBJ2-2; unclear D gene. The germline V and J ends were trimmed by 5 bases and 6 bases, with 7 bases remaining between them. Germline loops: CDR1 DFQATT, CDR2 SNEGSKA (reference sequence). The CDR3 loop spans 11 amino acids. The CDR3 region is CSAERSGELFF. In DNA, the CDR3 is TGCAGTGCTGAGAGGTCCGGGGAGCTGTTTTTT.

This chain joins TRBV29-1 and TRBJ2-7; no reliable D call. Germline lookup yields CDR1 SQVTM and CDR2 ANQGSEA. The CDR3 runs 12 residues. Trimming took 4 bases from V and 5 from J, leaving 12 bases between them. The CDR3 coding sequence is TGCAGCGTTGGAGGCAGAACCCACGAGCAGTACTTC. It yields the protein CSVGGRTHEQYF.

The rearrangement joins TRBV19 to TRBJ1-5, with D maybe TRBD1 (6 bases). V was clipped by 4 bases and J by 2 bases, with 27 bases between them. The CDR3 length is 20 residues. Germline V gene lookup returns CDR1 LNHDA and CDR2 SQIVND (reference sequence). In DNA form, the CDR3 reads TGTGCCAGTAGTACATTTACAGGGAGAGGTGAATACGCGGGCAATCAGCCCCAGCATTTT. It encodes CASSTFTGRGEYAGNQPQHF.

The genes are TRBV6-6 and TRBJ2-5; TRBD2 might be the D (6 bases). V lost 5 bases to trimming and J lost 4 bases, with 8 bases between them. CDR1 and CDR2 (germline): MNHNY, SVGAGI (reference sequence). The CDR3 spans 12 residues. CDR3: CASSGSGETQYF. CDR3 nucleotide sequence: TGTGCCAGCAGTGGTAGCGGAGAGACCCAGTACTTC.

The V call is TRBV19, the J call TRBJ2-2; D is possibly TRBD2 (5 bases). From germline, CDR1 is LNHDA and CDR2 SQIVND (reference sequence). The CDR3 runs to 12 residues. Trimming pared 3 bases from V and 8 bases from J, leaving 7 bases between. The CDR3 sequence: CASSISGGELFF. In nucleotides, the CDR3 is TGTGCCAGTAGTATCAGCGGTGGGGAGCTGTTTTTT.

In DNA form, the CDR3 reads TGTGCCAGCAGCCATGCAGGGGCCTCAGGGAACGAGCAGTACTTC. Protein product: CASSHAGASGNEQYF. J is TRBJ2-7 and V is TRBV9; D perhaps matches TRBD1 (6 bases). The germline gives CDR1 SGDLS, CDR2 YYNGEE. This CDR3 comprises 15 residues. Trimming removed 4 bases at V and 5 bases at J, with 19 bases between.

V usage is TRBV18 and J usage is TRBJ1-1; D unresolved. This CDR3 has 14 amino acids. V was pared by 2 bases and J by 6 bases, with 13 bases between. Germline CDR1 and CDR2: KGHSH and LQKENI. CDR3 residues: CASSPDFEAAEAFF. The CDR3 DNA follows: TGTGCCAGCTCACCAGATTTCGAGGCAGCTGAAGCTTTCTTT.

The chain carries TRBV18 and TRBJ2-5, with 7 bases matching TRBD2. The V and J ends lost 5 bases and 2 bases, in that order; junction bases with no gene match: 8. Germline CDR1 is KGHSH and CDR2 is LQKENI. The CDR3 covers 15 residues. CDR3 sequence: CASSGGGQGQETQYF. In DNA, the CDR3 is TGTGCCAGCTCAGGCGGGGGTCAGGGTCAAGAGACCCAGTACTTC. Complete variable domain (other parts from reference TRBV18 and TRBJ2-5): NAGVMQNPRHLVRRRGQEARLRCSPMKGHSHVYWYRQLPEEGLKFMVYLQKENIIDESGMPKERFSAEFPKEGPSILRIQQVVRGDSAAYFCASSGGGQGQETQYFGPGTRLLVL.

For the CDR3, the DNA is TGTGCCAGTAGTACCCAACTAGCGGGCGCAGATACGCAGTATTTT. It specifies CASSTQLAGADTQYF. The chain recombines TRBV19 with TRBJ2-3, with 9 bases aligning to TRBD2. The CDR3 sequence is 15 residues long. V lost 4 bases to trimming and J lost 4 bases; unmatched junction nucleotides: 6. Germline assignment: CDR1 LNHDA and CDR2 SQIVND (reference sequence).

This clone was recorded at least ten times. The chain employs TRBV27 and TRBJ2-2, with TRBD1 matching over 8 bases. This CDR3 comprises 18 residues. Germline V gene sequence: CDR1 MNHEY, CDR2 SMNVEV (reference sequence). The V segment lost 3 bases and the J segment 0 bases; nucleotides outside the gene matches: 9. Here the CDR3 reads CASSFEQGDPANTGELFF. In DNA form, the CDR3 reads TGTGCCAGCAGTTTTGAACAGGGGGACCCCGCGAACACCGGGGAGCTGTTTTTT.

The chain uses TRBV11-3 and TRBJ2-1; 7 bases fit TRBD2. In germline, CDR1 is SGHNT, CDR2 YENEEA. V shed 3 bases and J 3 bases; nucleotides not matched to a gene: 5. This CDR3 contains 15 residues. This CDR3 is CASSFAGAGYNEQFF. In nucleotides, the CDR3 is TGTGCCAGCAGCTTTGCGGGAGCGGGCTACAATGAGCAGTTCTTC.